This T cell receptor beta chain came from a study of immune evolution from preneoplasia to lung adenocarcinoma. Patients had resection in Japan or China between the mid-2010s and the late 2010s. The CDR3 is made up of 13 amino acids. Deletions cut 7 bases from V and 0 bases from J, with 9 bases between. In germline, CDR1 is SEHNR, CDR2 FQNEAQ (reference sequence). The assay was immunoSEQ multiplex PCR, and TCRdb's table has in-frame clones only and misses some. The sample contains several thousand clones, 80% to 85% of which appear only once. The TCR was taken from a person between 50 and 69 years old with lung adenocarcinoma. The sample consisted of FFPE normal lung tissue adjacent to the tumor. This sequence joins TRBV7-9 and TRBJ1-1; perhaps TRBD1 as D (5 bases). The CDR3 reads CASKTDMNTEAFF. The CDR3 DNA sequence: TGTGCCAGCAAGACAGATATGAACACTGAAGCTTTCTTT.